This T cell receptor beta chain was observed in a study of control samples from healthy donors and cancer patients (dated by TCRdb to about 2020). The CDR3 numbers 16 residues from cysteine through phenylalanine. Of the read, only the CDR3 DNA is kept; its 48 bases are in frame from base 1. Trimming removed 0 bases from V and 5 bases from J; the gene matches leave 9 bases unexplained. Per the germline V gene, MNHEY is the CDR1 and SVGAGI is the CDR2. The library was obtained by the immunoSEQ multiplex PCR assay. TCRdb re-hosts the immuneACCESS table, in-frame sequences only. Its copies lack some clones; in the studies checked, an unresolved V gene accounts for under half of them, and the cause for the rest is not known. This sample lists approximately 84,000 clones; about nine tenths were detected once. Around a sixth of the sample is in the top ten clones. Remarks on this clone: Its recognized antigen is unknown. The sample holds no much larger clone one base away, and base qualities are not on file.

The chain joins TRBV6-5 to TRBJ1-2; a stretch of 7 junction bases matches TRBD1. The receptor's source is a man aged 30 to 45 in good health. Sequenced input: blood. The nucleotide sequence reads TGTGCCAGCAGTTACTCGAGGACAGGAGGAGGATATGGCTACACCTTC. It translates to CASSYSRTGGGYGYTF.